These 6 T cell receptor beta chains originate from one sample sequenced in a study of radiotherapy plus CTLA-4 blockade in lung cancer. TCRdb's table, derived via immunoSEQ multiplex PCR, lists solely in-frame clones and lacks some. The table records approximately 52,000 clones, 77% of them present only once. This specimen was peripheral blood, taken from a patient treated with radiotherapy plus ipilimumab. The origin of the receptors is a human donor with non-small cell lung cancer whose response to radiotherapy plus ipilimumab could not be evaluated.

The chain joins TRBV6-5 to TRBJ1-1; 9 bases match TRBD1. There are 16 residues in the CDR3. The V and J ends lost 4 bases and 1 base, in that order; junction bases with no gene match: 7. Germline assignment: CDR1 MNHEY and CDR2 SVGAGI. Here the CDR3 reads CASSFTGGGTNTEAFF. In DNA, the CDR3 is TGTGCCAGCAGTTTTACAGGGGGCGGAACGAACACTGAAGCTTTCTTT.

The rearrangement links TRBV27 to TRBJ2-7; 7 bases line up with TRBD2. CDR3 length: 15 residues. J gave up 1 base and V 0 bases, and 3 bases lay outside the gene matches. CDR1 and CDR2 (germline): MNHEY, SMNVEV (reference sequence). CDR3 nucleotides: TGTGCCAGCAGTTTATCGGGGGGGATTTCCTACGAGCAGTACTTC. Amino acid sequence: CASSLSGGISYEQYF.

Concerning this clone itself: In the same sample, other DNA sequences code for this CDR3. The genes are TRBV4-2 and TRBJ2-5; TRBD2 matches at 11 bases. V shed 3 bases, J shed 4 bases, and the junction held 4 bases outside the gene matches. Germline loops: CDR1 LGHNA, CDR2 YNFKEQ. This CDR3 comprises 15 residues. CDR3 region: CASSQPSGRSETQYF. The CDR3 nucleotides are TGTGCCAGCAGCCAGCCTAGCGGGAGGTCAGAGACCCAGTACTTC.

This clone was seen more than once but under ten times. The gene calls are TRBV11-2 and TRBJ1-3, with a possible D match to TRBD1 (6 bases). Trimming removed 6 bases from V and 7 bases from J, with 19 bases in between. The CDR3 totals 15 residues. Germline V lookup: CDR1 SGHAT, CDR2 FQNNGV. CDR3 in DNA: TGTGCCAGCAGTCCTTGGGGGCAGGACACCAACACCATATATTTT. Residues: CASSPWGQDTNTIYF.

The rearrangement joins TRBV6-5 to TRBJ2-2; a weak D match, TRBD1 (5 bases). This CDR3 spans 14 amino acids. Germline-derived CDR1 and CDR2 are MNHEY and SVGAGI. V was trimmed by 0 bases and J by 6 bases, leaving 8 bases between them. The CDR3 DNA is TGTGCCAGCAGTTACTCGTCAGGGCCCGGGGAGCTGTTTTTT. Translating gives CASSYSSGPGELFF.

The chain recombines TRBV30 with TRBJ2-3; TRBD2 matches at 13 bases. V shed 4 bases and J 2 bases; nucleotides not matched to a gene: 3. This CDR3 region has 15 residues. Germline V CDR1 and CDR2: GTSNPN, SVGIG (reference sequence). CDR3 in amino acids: CAWKTSGGATDTQYF. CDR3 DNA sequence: TGTGCCTGGAAAACTAGCGGGGGGGCCACAGATACGCAGTATTTT.